The entry that follows covers one T cell receptor beta chain sequence. No antigen is known for it. Base qualities are not provided; no much larger clone lies one nucleotide away. This specimen comes from a study of CD8 T cells in Susac syndrome (dated by TCRdb to the late 2010s). In the study overall: Repertoire sequencing was used to test whether CD8+ T cell activation and differentiation in Susac syndrome was antigen driven. What the research found in general, with its limitations: The number of individuals in the TCR sequencing and HLA analysis was recognized as being relatively small.

Peripheral blood CD8+ and CD4+ T cells from healthy donors, Susac syndrome patients and multiple sclerosis patients were profiled by high-throughput TCR beta sequencing. Multiple sclerosis controls were treatment-naive patients with stable or active relapsing-remitting disease fulfilling revised McDonald criteria. Bulk CD8+ and CD4+ T cells were purified magnetically by negative isolation, whereas CD8+ TEMRA cells were enriched by FACS. Blood was drawn into EDTA tubes, processed within 24 hours, and PBMCs were isolated by density gradient centrifugation. PBMCs intended for TCR sequencing were cryopreserved in liquid nitrogen and were subsequently thawed in a 37 degrees C water bath. Purity of sorted or isolated CD4+, CD8+ and CD8+ TEMRA cells was at least 90%. From the cysteine up to the phenylalanine, the CDR3 has a length of 15 residues. Kept here is only the CDR3 DNA, which spans 45 bases and is read in frame from base 1. Trimming at the junction amounts to 4 bases on V and 4 bases on J, and the germline ends lie 16 bases apart.

RNA was extracted using the RNeasy kit, and 0.5 to 1 microgram was reverse transcribed with random hexamers. The immunoSEQ multiplex PCR assay, which covers 54 Vbeta and 13 Jbeta segments, was used to amplify TCR beta CDR3 regions. To correct PCR amplification bias, a synthetic template baseline was used for both primer optimization and computational correction. In the original analysis: Only productive sequences were kept, with reads annotated to V, D and J genes according to IMGT and analyzed in immunoSEQ Analyzer. Clonality was computed as one minus Shannon entropy normalized by log2 of the number of productive unique sequences. For each patient and control, public and private clones were evaluated within the 100 most prevalent clones. Clones were defined as Susac-specific when absent from the healthy and MS cohorts, from roughly 1,000 published viral clones and from other ImmuneACCESS disease sequences. TCRdb itself trimmed the public reads at Q25 with fastp, ran MiXCR and retained productive beta chains. Rows with a matching CDR3 protein are joined into one entry that keeps the most common DNA and genes. TCRdb's processing, not the authors' own work, is the source of the V and J calls. The sample records some 120,000 distinct CDR3 sequences, roughly 94% of which are singletons. The top ten clonotypes cover 0.095% to 0.15% of the sample.

The receptor's source is a human donor with multiple sclerosis. Sample: CD4+ T cells from PBMCs. The chain is assembled from TRBV12-3 or TRBV12-4 and TRBJ1-1; the D gene is perhaps TRBD1, on 6 matching bases. The CDR3: CASSSHGGGPTEAFF. The DNA sequence is TGTGCCAGCAGTTCCCACGGGGGGGGCCCCACTGAAGCTTTCTTT.